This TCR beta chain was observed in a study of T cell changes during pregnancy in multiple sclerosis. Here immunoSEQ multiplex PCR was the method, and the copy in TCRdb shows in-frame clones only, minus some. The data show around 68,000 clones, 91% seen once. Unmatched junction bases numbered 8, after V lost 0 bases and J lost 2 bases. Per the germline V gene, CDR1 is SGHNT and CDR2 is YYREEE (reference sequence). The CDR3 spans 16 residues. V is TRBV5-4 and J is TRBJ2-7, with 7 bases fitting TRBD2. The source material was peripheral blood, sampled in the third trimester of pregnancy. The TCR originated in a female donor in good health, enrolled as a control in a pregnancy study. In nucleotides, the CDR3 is TGTGCCAGCAGCTTGGACGGGAGGAAGGGTCCCTACGAGCAGTACTTC. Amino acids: CASSLDGRKGPYEQYF.